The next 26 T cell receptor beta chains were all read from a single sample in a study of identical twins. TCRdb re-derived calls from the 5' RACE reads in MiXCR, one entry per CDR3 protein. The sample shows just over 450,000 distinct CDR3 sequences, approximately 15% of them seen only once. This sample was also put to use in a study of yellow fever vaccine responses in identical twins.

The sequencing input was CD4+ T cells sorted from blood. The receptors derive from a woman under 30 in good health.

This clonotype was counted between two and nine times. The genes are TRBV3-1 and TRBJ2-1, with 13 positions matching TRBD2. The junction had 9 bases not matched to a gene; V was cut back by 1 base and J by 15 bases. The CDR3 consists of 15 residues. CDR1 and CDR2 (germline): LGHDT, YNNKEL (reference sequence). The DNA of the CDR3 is TGTGCCAGCAGCCAAGGAACTAGCGGGAGGGCCAGTACGTTCTTC. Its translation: CASSQGTSGRASTFF.

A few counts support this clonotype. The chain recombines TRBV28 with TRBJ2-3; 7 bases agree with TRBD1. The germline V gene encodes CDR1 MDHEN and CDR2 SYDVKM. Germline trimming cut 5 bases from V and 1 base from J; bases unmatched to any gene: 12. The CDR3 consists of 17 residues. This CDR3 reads CASSDPKGASGTDTQYF. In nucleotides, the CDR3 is TGTGCCAGCAGTGACCCGAAGGGGGCGTCTGGCACAGATACGCAGTATTTT.

For the CDR3, the DNA is TGCAGTGCCACCCCTGGGACAGGACTAACCTACGAGCAGTACTTC. Its protein is CSATPGTGLTYEQYF. J is TRBJ2-7 and V is TRBV20-1, with 8 bases identical to TRBD1. Germline assignment: CDR1 DFQATT and CDR2 SNEGSKA (reference sequence). V lost 6 bases and J lost 2; bases outside the gene matches: 12. The CDR3 has 15 residues.

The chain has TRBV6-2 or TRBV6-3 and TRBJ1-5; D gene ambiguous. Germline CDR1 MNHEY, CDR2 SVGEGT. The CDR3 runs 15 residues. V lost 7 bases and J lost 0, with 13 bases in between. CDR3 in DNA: TGTGCCAGCAACCCAGGACGGGATAGCAATCAGCCCCAGCATTTT. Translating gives CASNPGRDSNQPQHF.

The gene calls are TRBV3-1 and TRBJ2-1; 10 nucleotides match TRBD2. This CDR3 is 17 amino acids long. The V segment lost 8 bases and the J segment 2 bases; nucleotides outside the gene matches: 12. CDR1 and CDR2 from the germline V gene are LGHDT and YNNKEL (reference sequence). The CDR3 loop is CASSKGLAGGTYNEQFF. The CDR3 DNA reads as TGTGCCAGCTCCAAGGGGTTAGCGGGGGGTACCTACAATGAGCAGTTCTTC.

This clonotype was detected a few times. CDR3: CSARTGTTTYEQYF. Here the CDR3 DNA reads TGCAGTGCTAGAACCGGGACTACAACCTACGAGCAGTACTTC. This chain uses TRBV20-1 with TRBJ2-7; 7 positions agree with TRBD2. V was pared by 2 bases and J by 2 bases, with 6 bases of the junction left unmatched. The CDR3 length is 14 residues. The germline gives CDR1 DFQATT, CDR2 SNEGSKA (reference sequence).

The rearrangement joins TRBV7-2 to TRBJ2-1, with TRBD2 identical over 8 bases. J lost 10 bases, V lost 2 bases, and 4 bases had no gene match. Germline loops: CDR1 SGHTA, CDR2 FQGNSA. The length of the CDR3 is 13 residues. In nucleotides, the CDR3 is TGTGCCAGCAGCTTAATAGCGGGAAGGGAGCAGTTCTTC. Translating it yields CASSLIAGREQFF.

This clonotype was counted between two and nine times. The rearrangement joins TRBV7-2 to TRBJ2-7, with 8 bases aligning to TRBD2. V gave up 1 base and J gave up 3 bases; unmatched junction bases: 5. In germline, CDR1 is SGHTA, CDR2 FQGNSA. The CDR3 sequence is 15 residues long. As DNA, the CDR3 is TGTGCCAGCAGCTTAGGGGCGGGGGGATTCTACGAGCAGTACTTC. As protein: CASSLGAGGFYEQYF.

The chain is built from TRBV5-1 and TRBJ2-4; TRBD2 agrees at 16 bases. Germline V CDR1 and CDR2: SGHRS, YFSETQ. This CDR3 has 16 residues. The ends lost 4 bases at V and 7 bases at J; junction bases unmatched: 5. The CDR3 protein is CASSEGLAGGMNIQYF. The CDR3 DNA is TGCGCCAGCAGCGAGGGACTAGCGGGAGGGATGAACATTCAGTACTTC. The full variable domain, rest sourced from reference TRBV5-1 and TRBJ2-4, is KAGVTQTPRYLIKTRGQQVTLSCSPISGHRSVSWYQQTPGQGLQFLFEYFSETQRNKGNFPGRFSGRQFSNSRSEMNVSTLELGDSALYLCASSEGLAGGMNIQYFGAGTRLSVL.

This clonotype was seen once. The CDR3 here is CASKHKRCEQYF. In DNA form, the CDR3 reads TGTGCCAGCAAACACAAACGGTGCGAGCAGTACTTC. The chain is built from TRBV21-1 and TRBJ2-7. TRBV21-1 is shown as a pseudogene. This CDR3 region has 12 residues.

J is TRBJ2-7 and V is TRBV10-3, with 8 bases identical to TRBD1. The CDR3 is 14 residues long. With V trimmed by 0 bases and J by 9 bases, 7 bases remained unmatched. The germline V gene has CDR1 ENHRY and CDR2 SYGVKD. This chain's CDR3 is CAISESATGEVQYF. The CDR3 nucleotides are TGTGCCATCAGTGAGTCTGCGACAGGGGAGGTGCAGTACTTC.

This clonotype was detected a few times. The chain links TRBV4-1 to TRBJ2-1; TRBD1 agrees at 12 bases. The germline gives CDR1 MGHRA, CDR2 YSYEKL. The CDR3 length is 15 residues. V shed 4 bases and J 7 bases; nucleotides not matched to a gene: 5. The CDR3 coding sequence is TGCGCCAGCAGCCCCGGGACAGGGGGCTCAAATGAGCAGTTCTTC. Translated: CASSPGTGGSNEQFF.

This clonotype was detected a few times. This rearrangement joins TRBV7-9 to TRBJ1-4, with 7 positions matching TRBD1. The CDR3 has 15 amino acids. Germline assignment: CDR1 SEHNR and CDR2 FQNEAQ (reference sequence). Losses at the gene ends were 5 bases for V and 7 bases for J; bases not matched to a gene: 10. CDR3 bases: TGTGCCAGCAGCCAAGGGACAGCTAGAGGTGAAAAACTGTTTTTT. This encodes CASSQGTARGEKLFF.

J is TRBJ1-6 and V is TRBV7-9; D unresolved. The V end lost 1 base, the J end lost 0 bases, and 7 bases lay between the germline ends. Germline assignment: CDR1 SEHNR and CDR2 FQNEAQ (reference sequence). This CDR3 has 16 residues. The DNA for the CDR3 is TGTGCCAGCAGCTTAGTGCTTGGCTCCTATAATTCACCCCTCCACTTT. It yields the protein CASSLVLGSYNSPLHF.

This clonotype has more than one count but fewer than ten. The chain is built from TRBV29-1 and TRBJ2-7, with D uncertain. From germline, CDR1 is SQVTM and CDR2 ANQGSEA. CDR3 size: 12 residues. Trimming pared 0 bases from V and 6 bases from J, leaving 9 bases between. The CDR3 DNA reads TGCAGCGTTGAAGATACCAGATCCGAGCAGTACTTC. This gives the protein CSVEDTRSEQYF.

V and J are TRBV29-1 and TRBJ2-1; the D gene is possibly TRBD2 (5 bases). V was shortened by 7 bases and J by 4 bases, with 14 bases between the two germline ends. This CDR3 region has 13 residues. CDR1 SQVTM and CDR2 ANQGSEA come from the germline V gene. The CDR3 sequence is CSGRRAEYNEQFF. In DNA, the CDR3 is TGCAGCGGCCGGCGGGCAGAGTACAATGAGCAGTTCTTC.

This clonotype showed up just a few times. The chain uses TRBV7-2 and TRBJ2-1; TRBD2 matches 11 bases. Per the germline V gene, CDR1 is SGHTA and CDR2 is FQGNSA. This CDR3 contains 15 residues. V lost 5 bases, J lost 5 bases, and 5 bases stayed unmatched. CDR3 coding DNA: TGTGCCAGCAGCCGTAGCGGGAGGGCCAACAATGAGCAGTTCTTC. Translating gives CASSRSGRANNEQFF.

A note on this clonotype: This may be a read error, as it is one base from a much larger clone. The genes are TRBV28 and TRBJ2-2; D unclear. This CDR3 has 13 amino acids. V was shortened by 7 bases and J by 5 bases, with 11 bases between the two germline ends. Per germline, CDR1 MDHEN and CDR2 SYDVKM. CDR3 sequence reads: CASMIARTGELFF. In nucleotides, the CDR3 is TGTGCCAGCATGATCGCTAGAACCGGGGAGCTGTTTTTT.

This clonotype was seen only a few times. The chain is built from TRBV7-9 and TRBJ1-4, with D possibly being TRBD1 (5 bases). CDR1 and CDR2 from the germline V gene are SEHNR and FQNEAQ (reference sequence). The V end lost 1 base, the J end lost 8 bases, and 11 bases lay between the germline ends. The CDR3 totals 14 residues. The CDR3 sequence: CASSLDLGAEKLFF. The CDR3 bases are TGTGCCAGCAGCTTAGATCTAGGGGCGGAAAAACTGTTTTTT.

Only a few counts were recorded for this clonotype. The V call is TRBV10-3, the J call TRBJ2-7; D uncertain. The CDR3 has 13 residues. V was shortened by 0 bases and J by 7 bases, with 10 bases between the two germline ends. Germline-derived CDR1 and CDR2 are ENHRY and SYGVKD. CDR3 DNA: TGTGCCATCAGTGAGTCGGGTAGGATTGAGCAGTACTTC. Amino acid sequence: CAISESGRIEQYF.

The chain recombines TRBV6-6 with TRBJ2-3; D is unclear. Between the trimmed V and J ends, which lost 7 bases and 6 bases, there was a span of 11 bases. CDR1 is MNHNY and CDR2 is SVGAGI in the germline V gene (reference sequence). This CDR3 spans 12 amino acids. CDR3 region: CASTSRKDTQYF. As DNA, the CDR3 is TGTGCCAGCACCTCTCGGAAGGATACGCAGTATTTT.

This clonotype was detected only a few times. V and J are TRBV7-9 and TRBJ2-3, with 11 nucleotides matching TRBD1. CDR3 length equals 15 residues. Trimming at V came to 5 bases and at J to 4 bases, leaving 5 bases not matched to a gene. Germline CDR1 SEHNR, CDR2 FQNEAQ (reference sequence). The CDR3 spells CASSGQGALPDTQYF. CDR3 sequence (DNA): TGTGCCAGCAGCGGACAGGGGGCGCTCCCAGATACGCAGTATTTT.

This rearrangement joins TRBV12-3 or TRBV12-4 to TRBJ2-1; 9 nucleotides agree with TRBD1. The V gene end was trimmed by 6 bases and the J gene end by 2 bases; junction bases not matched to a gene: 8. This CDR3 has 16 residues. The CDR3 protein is CASRRGQGLTYNEQFF. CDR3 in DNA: TGTGCCAGCAGACGGGGACAGGGCCTCACCTACAATGAGCAGTTCTTC.

The CDR3 loop is CASSPWGALQETQYF. CDR3 coding DNA: TGTGCCAGCAGTCCCTGGGGGGCCCTACAAGAGACCCAGTACTTC. This chain connects TRBV6-1 to TRBJ2-5; D possibly uses TRBD1 or TRBD2 (6 bases each). The CDR3 loop spans 15 amino acids. V was shortened by 5 bases and J by 2 bases, with 15 bases between the two germline ends. CDR1 and CDR2 from the germline V gene are MNHNS and SASEGT.

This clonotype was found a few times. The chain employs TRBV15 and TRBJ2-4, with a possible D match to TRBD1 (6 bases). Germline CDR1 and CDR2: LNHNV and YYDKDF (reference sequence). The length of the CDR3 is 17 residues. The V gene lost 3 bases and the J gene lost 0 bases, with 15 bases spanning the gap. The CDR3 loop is CATSRSQGNLAKNIQYF. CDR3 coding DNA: TGTGCCACCAGCAGGTCTCAGGGGAATCTAGCCAAAAACATTCAGTACTTC.

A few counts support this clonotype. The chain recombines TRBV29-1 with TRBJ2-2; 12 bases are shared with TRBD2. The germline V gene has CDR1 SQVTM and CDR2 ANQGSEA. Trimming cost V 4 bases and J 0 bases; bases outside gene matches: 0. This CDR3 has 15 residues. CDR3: CSVGTSGANTGELFF. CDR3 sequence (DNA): TGCAGCGTTGGGACTAGCGGGGCGAACACCGGGGAGCTGTTTTTT.